The 28 T cell receptor beta chains given below trace back to one sample, sequenced in a study of blood T cell repertoires in COVID-19. Libraries were prepared by immunoSEQ multiplex PCR; TCRdb keeps only in-frame clonotypes and omits some of them. This sample has tens of thousands of clones, with almost 85% found just once. Sequencing used peripheral blood. The receptors originated from a human donor in a cohort sampled during active COVID-19.

The CDR3 nucleotides are TGTGCCAGTAGTAACACGGGACAGGGGAATCAGCCCCAGCATTTT. Translating gives CASSNTGQGNQPQHF. The chain uses TRBV19 and TRBJ1-5; 10 nucleotides match TRBD1. Germline trimming cut 4 bases from V and 4 bases from J; bases unmatched to any gene: 4. From germline, CDR1 is LNHDA and CDR2 SQIVND (reference sequence). This CDR3 has 15 residues.

The CDR3 reads CASSEMGAGNQPQHF. In nucleotides, the CDR3 is TGTGCCAGCAGTGAAATGGGGGCCGGCAATCAGCCCCAGCATTTT. V is TRBV6-1 and J is TRBJ1-5; D possibly corresponds to TRBD1 (6 bases). V lost 2 bases to trimming and J lost 2 bases, with 10 bases between them. CDR3 length equals 15 residues. Germline-derived CDR1 and CDR2 are MNHNS and SASEGT.

V gene TRBV7-2 combines with J gene TRBJ1-3, with 7 bases identical to TRBD1. The length of the CDR3 is 18 residues. CDR1 is SGHTA and CDR2 is FQGNSA in the germline V gene. V lost 1 base to trimming and J lost 1 base; unmatched junction nucleotides: 10. The CDR3 bases are TGTGCCAGCAGCTTAGGCCTGGGACAGAGAAGGTCTGGAAACACCATATATTTT. Translated: CASSLGLGQRRSGNTIYF.

The DNA of the CDR3 is TGTGCCAGCAGCTTAAGGTCGTTGCGGGGGAGCTCCTACGAGCAGTACTTC. It codes for CASSLRSLRGSSYEQYF. This chain links TRBV11-2 with TRBJ2-7; 7 nucleotides match TRBD2. Germline CDR1 is SGHAT and CDR2 is FQNNGV. The J segment lost 0 bases and the V segment lost 2 bases, leaving 10 bases of the junction unmatched. This CDR3 has 17 amino acids.

This clone showed up just a few times. The chain is built from TRBV9 and TRBJ2-5; D might be TRBD2 (5 bases). CDR3 length equals 15 residues. Trimming left V 3 bases short and J 4 bases short, with 16 bases between. CDR1 is SGDLS, CDR2 YYNGEE, per germline. Written as DNA, the CDR3 is TGTGCCAGCAGCGGATCCGGGTTACTAGGAGAGACCCAGTACTTC. It is translated as CASSGSGLLGETQYF.

The rearrangement joins TRBV7-9 to TRBJ2-7; unclear D gene. V gave up 4 bases and J gave up 0 bases, with 4 bases separating them. Germline values: CDR1 SEHNR, CDR2 FQNEAQ (reference sequence). The length of the CDR3 is 12 residues. The CDR3 DNA is TGTGCCAGCAGCTCGAGCTCCTACGAGCAGTACTTC. Its protein product is CASSSSSYEQYF.

The rearrangement uses TRBV21-1 and TRBJ2-3; TRBD1 was called by the table and not checked on the DNA. TRBV21-1 is a pseudogene segment. There are 16 residues in the CDR3. This CDR3 reads CASSTTGTPITDTQYF. CDR3 DNA sequence: TGTGCCAGCAGCACGACCGGGACACCGATCACAGATACGCAGTATTTT.

This chain links TRBV18 with TRBJ2-7; tentatively, D is TRBD1 (5 bases). V was pared by 4 bases and J by 3 bases, with 10 bases between. This CDR3 is built from 13 residues. Germline CDR1 and CDR2: KGHSH and LQKENI. CDR3 loop: CASSLKQDYEQYF. CDR3 nucleotide sequence: TGTGCCAGCTCACTAAAACAGGACTACGAGCAGTACTTC.

V gene TRBV7-2 combines with J gene TRBJ1-1; D not resolved. V was clipped by 5 bases and J by 8 bases, with 12 bases between them. Germline CDR1 and CDR2: SGHTA and FQGNSA. The CDR3 is made up of 12 amino acids. CDR3 sequence (DNA): TGTGCCAGCAGCCTCCCCGCGTACGAAGCTTTCTTT. It translates to CASSLPAYEAFF.

V and J are TRBV6-5 and TRBJ2-7; TRBD1 agrees at 8 bases. CDR1 and CDR2 from the germline V gene are MNHEY and SVGAGI. V gave up 6 bases and J gave up 6 bases; unmatched junction bases: 10. The CDR3 contains 14 residues. The CDR3 DNA reads TGTGCCAGCAGAACCCCGACAGGGGCCCCCGAGCAGTACTTC. It is translated as CASRTPTGAPEQYF.

This clone appeared a single time. In DNA, the CDR3 is TGCAGTGGGAAGGGGGGGAGCGAGCAGTACTTC. Protein sequence: CSGKGGSEQYF. The V and J genes are TRBV20-1 and TRBJ2-7; possible D gene TRBD2, 7 bases. The CDR3 totals 11 residues. Germline values: CDR1 DFQATT, CDR2 SNEGSKA (reference sequence). The germline V and J ends were trimmed by 7 bases and 6 bases, with 13 bases remaining between them.

The J gene is TRBJ1-6, the V gene TRBV14; the D gene is possibly TRBD1 (5 bases). Germline CDR1 is SGHDN and CDR2 is FVKESK. V was trimmed by 4 bases and J by 4 bases, leaving 11 bases between them. The CDR3 loop spans 15 amino acids. This CDR3 reads CASSLIGTYNSPLHF. The CDR3 bases are TGTGCCAGCAGCCTCATCGGGACTTATAATTCACCCCTCCACTTT.

A word on this clone: Other nucleotide sequences in the sample specify the same CDR3. The chain recombines TRBV5-1 with TRBJ2-3, with 10 bases that match TRBD2. The CDR3 covers 16 residues. V dropped 0 bases and J dropped 1; count of bases not matched to a gene: 2. Germline CDR1 is SGHRS and CDR2 is YFSETQ. The CDR3 coding sequence is TGCGCCAGCAGCTTGGGGACTAGCGGTGGCACAGATACGCAGTATTTT. Protein sequence: CASSLGTSGGTDTQYF.

The gene calls are TRBV5-1 and TRBJ1-1; 7 bases align to TRBD1. The V gene's germline CDR1 is SGHRS and CDR2 YFSETQ. This CDR3 region has 14 residues. With V trimmed by 5 bases and J by 6 bases, 10 bases remained unmatched. This CDR3 reads CASRRRDSSAEAFF. CDR3 sequence (DNA): TGCGCCAGCAGACGACGGGACAGTAGCGCTGAAGCTTTCTTT.

V and J are TRBV3-1 (or the pseudogene TRBV3-2) and TRBJ2-7; TRBD1 matches at 7 bases. The CDR3 length is 15 residues. Germline CDR1 and CDR2: LGHDT and YNNKEL (reference sequence). The J segment lost 5 bases and the V segment lost 3 bases, leaving 10 bases of the junction unmatched. CDR3 region: CASSQGQLSANEQYF. In DNA, the CDR3 is TGTGCCAGCAGCCAGGGACAGCTTTCAGCTAACGAGCAGTACTTC.

V gene TRBV18 combines with J gene TRBJ1-2; 7 bases are shared with TRBD1. With 3 bases clipped from V and 3 bases from J, the junction kept 1 base outside the gene matches. Germline values: CDR1 KGHSH, CDR2 LQKENI. This CDR3 spans 13 amino acids. In DNA form, the CDR3 reads TGTGCCAGCTCACCCGACAGGGACTATGGCTACACCTTC. This sequence encodes CASSPDRDYGYTF. The variable domain in full, with the rest retrieved from reference TRBV18 and TRBJ1-2, is NAGVMQNPRHLVRRRGQEARLRCSPMKGHSHVYWYRQLPEEGLKFMVYLQKENIIDESGMPKERFSAEFPKEGPSILRIQQVVRGDSAAYFCASSPDRDYGYTFGSGTRLTVV.

V is TRBV7-9 and J is TRBJ1-2; TRBD1 is a possible D gene (5 bases). Germline V CDR1 and CDR2: SEHNR, FQNEAQ (reference sequence). The CDR3 length is 13 residues. Trimming left V 10 bases short and J 1 base short, with 13 bases between. The CDR3 spells CATGRDRNYGYTF. The CDR3 coding sequence is TGTGCCACGGGGCGGGACCGTAACTATGGCTACACCTTC.

The chain recombines TRBV7-3 with TRBJ2-1; maybe TRBD1 (7 bases). Looked up from germline, CDR1 is SGHTA and CDR2 is FQGTGA. The CDR3 has 15 residues. Trimming removed 2 bases from V and 7 bases from J, with 15 bases in between. CDR3 sequence (DNA): TGTGCCAGCAGCTTAGCGGGACAGCAGAAGAATGAGCAGTTCTTC. Amino acids: CASSLAGQQKNEQFF.

The J gene is TRBJ2-3, the V gene TRBV3-1 (or the pseudogene TRBV3-2), with D perhaps matching TRBD1 (5 bases). Germline CDR1 LGHDT, CDR2 YNNKEL (reference sequence). V was cut by 4 bases and J by 6 bases, with 17 bases left in between. The CDR3 extends over 15 amino acids. CDR3 nucleotides: TGTGCCAGCAGCCTAAGGGGCAGCTTCGGGGATACGCAGTATTTT. This gives the protein CASSLRGSFGDTQYF.

J is TRBJ2-5 and V is TRBV9; 14 positions match TRBD2. Germline trimming cut 3 bases from V and 5 bases from J; bases unmatched to any gene: 15. The V gene's germline CDR1 is SGDLS and CDR2 YYNGEE. There are 19 residues in the CDR3. The CDR3 DNA reads TGTGCCAGCAGCGAATTGAATGGACTAGCGGGGGGAGTCTACGAGACCCAGTACTTC. This sequence encodes CASSELNGLAGGVYETQYF.

The V call is TRBV21-1, the J call TRBJ2-3; the DNA was not compared with TRBD1, the D call given in the table. TRBV21-1 is a documented pseudogene. The CDR3 has 20 amino acids. In DNA, the CDR3 is TGTGCCAGCAGCAAACGATCCACCGGACAGGCTCATATTAGCACAGATACGCAGTATTTT. Translated, it gives CASSKRSTGQAHISTDTQYF.

The gene calls are TRBV7-2 and TRBJ2-3, with TRBD2 as a possible D gene (5 bases). The germline V gene encodes CDR1 SGHTA and CDR2 FQGNSA. The CDR3 runs 15 residues. Trimming removed 7 bases at V and 6 bases at J, with 20 bases between. The CDR3 is CASTPSLGEVDTQYF. CDR3 DNA: TGTGCCAGCACCCCCTCTCTCGGGGAAGTGGATACGCAGTATTTT.

This clone has more than one count but fewer than ten. This chain links TRBV4-1 with TRBJ2-5, with 8 bases fitting TRBD2. The germline V gene encodes CDR1 MGHRA and CDR2 YSYEKL. V shed 1 base and J 5 bases; nucleotides not matched to a gene: 9. The CDR3 consists of 16 residues. CDR3 in DNA: TGCGCCAGCAGCCAAGTGGCGGGGGGATGGCTGGAGACCCAGTACTTC. Translation gives CASSQVAGGWLETQYF.

V and J are TRBV5-1 and TRBJ2-7, with 7 nucleotides matching TRBD1. The germline gives CDR1 SGHRS, CDR2 YFSETQ. J gave up 2 bases and V 3 bases, and 11 bases lay outside the gene matches. The CDR3 covers 16 residues. DNA for the CDR3: TGCGCCAGCAGCTCGGGCGACAGGGCAATTCCCTACGAGCAGTACTTC. Amino acid sequence: CASSSGDRAIPYEQYF.

The J gene is TRBJ1-1, the V gene TRBV6-5; D may be TRBD1 (6 bases). V lost 7 bases and J lost 1, with 10 bases in between. The CDR3 extends over 13 amino acids. From germline, CDR1 is MNHEY and CDR2 SVGAGI. The CDR3 sequence: CASTETGNTEAFF. The CDR3 DNA is TGTGCCAGCACCGAGACAGGGAACACTGAAGCTTTCTTT.

The J gene is TRBJ1-2, the V gene TRBV3-1 (or the pseudogene TRBV3-2); TRBD1 matches 8 bases. The germline V gene has CDR1 LGHDT and CDR2 YNNKEL (reference sequence). CDR3 length: 14 amino acids. The J segment lost 1 base and the V segment lost 8 bases, leaving 6 bases of the junction unmatched. The CDR3 DNA reads TGTGCCAGCGGCAGGACAGGGAGTAACTATGGCTACACCTTC. This sequence encodes CASGRTGSNYGYTF.

CDR3 bases: TGTGCCATCAGTGGACAGAGAAATACCTACGAGCAGTACTTC. It codes for CAISGQRNTYEQYF. The V and J genes are TRBV10-3 and TRBJ2-7; D perhaps matches TRBD1 (5 bases). Trimming stripped 4 bases from V and 2 bases from J, with 12 bases between. Germline CDR1 ENHRY, CDR2 SYGVKD. This CDR3 is 14 amino acids long.

The chain couples TRBV4-1 to TRBJ1-1; 8 bases are shared with TRBD1. Trimming at V came to 0 bases and at J to 2 bases, leaving 8 bases not matched to a gene. Germline-derived CDR1 and CDR2 are MGHRA and YSYEKL. The CDR3 spans 17 residues. The CDR3 loop reads CASSQEFGDRGNTEAFF. The DNA of the CDR3 is TGCGCCAGCAGCCAAGAATTCGGCGACAGGGGTAACACTGAAGCTTTCTTT.